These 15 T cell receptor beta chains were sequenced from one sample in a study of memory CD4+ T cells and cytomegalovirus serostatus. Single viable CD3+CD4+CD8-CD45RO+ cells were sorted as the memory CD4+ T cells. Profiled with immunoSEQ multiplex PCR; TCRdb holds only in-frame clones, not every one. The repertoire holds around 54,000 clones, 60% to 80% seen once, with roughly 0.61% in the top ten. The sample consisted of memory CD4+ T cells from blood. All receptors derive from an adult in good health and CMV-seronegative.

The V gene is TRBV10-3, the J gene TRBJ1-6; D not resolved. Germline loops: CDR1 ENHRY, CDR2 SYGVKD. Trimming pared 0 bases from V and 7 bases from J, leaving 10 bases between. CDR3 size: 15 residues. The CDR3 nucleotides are TGTGCCATCAGTGAGTCTCTTGGGCCCAATTCACCCCTCCACTTT. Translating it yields CAISESLGPNSPLHF.

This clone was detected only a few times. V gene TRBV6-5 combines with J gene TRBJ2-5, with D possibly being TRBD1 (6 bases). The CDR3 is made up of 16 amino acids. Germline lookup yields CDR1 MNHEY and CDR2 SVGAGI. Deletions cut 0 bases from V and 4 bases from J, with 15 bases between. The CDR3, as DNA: TGTGCCAGCAGTTACTCCTCCAGGGGATGGACAGAGACCCAGTACTTC. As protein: CASSYSSRGWTETQYF.

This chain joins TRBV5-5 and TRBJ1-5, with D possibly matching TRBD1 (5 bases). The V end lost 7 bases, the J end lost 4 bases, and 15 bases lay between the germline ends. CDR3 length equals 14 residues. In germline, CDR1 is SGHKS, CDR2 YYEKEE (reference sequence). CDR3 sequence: CASGGRDGNQPQHF. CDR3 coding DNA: TGTGCCAGCGGTGGCAGGGATGGTAATCAGCCCCAGCATTTT.

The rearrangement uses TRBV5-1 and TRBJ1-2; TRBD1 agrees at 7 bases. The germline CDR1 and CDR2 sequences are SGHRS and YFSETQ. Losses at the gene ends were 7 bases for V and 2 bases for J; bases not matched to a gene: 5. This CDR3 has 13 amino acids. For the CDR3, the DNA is TGCGCCAGCGGAGGGGGCTTCAACTATGGCTACACCTTC. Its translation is CASGGGFNYGYTF. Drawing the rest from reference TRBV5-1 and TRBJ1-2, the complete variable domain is KAGVTQTPRYLIKTRGQQVTLSCSPISGHRSVSWYQQTPGQGLQFLFEYFSETQRNKGNFPGRFSGRQFSNSRSEMNVSTLELGDSALYLCASGGGFNYGYTFGSGTRLTVV.

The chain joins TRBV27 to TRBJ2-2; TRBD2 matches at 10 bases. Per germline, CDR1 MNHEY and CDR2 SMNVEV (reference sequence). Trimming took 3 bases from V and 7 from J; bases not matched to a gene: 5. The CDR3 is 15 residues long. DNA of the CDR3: TGTGCCAGCAGTTTCCTAGCGGGAGCCTTCGGGGAGCTGTTTTTT. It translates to CASSFLAGAFGELFF.

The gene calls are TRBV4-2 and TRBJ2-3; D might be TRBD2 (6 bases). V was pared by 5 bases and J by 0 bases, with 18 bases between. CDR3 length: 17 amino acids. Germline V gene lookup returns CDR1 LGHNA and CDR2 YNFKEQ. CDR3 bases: TGTGCCAGCAGCATGGAGGGGACTTCCTCTAGCACAGATACGCAGTATTTT. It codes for CASSMEGTSSSTDTQYF.

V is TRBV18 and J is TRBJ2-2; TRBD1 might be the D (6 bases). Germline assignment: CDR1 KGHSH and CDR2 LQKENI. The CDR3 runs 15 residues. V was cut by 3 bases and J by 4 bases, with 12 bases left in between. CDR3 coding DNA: TGTGCCAGCTCACCCCCAAGACAGGCCACCGGGGAGCTGTTTTTT. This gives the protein CASSPPRQATGELFF.

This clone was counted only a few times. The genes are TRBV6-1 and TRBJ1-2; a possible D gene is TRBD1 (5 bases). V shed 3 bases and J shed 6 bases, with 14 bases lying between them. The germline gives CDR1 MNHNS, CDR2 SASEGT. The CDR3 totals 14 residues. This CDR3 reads CASSEMGGSNGYTF. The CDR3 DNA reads TGTGCCAGCAGTGAGATGGGGGGGTCGAATGGCTACACCTTC.

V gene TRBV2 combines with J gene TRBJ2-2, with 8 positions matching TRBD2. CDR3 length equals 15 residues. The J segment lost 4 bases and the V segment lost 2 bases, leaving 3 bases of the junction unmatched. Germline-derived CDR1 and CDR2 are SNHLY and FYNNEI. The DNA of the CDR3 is TGTGCCAGCAGTGAACGGACTAGCCCCACCGGGGAGCTGTTTTTT. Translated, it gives CASSERTSPTGELFF. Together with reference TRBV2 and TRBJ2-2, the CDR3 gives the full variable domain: EPEVTQTPSHQVTQMGQEVILRCVPISNHLYFYWYRQILGQKVEFLVSFYNNEISEKSEIFDDQFSVERPDGSNFTLKIRSTKLEDSAMYFCASSERTSPTGELFFGEGSRLTVL.

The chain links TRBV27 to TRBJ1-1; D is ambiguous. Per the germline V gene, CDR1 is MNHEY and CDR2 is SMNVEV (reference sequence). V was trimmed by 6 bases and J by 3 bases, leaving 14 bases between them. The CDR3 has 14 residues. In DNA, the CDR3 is TGTGCCAGCAGAACCCCGGGGTGGCACACTGAAGCTTTCTTT. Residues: CASRTPGWHTEAFF.

In DNA, the CDR3 is TGTGCCAGCGGGAGAGGGGGACAGGGAGCTTTGAACACTGAAGCTTTCTTT. Translated: CASGRGGQGALNTEAFF. The chain carries TRBV28 and TRBJ1-1, with TRBD1 matching over 9 bases. In germline, CDR1 is MDHEN, CDR2 SYDVKM. J was trimmed by 0 bases and V by 8 bases; bases with no gene match: 13. The CDR3 has 17 amino acids. The full variable domain, rest sourced from reference TRBV28 and TRBJ1-1, is DVKVTQSSRYLVKRTGEKVFLECVQDMDHENMFWYRQDPGLGLRLIYFSYDVKMKEKGDIPEGYSVSREKKERFSLILESASTNQTSMYLCASGRGGQGALNTEAFFGQGTRLTVV.

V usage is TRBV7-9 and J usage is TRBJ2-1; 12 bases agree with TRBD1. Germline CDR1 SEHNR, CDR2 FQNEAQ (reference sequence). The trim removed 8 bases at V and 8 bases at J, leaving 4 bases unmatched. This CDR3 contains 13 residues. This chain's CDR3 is CASEGQGAHEQFF. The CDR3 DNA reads TGTGCCAGCGAGGGACAGGGGGCCCATGAGCAGTTCTTC.

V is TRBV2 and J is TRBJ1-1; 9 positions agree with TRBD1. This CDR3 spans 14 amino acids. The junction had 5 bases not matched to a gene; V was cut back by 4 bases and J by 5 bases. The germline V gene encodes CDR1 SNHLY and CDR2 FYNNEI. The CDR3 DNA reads TGTGCCAGCAGTGTTTGGACAGGGGCGACTGAAGCTTTCTTT. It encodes CASSVWTGATEAFF.

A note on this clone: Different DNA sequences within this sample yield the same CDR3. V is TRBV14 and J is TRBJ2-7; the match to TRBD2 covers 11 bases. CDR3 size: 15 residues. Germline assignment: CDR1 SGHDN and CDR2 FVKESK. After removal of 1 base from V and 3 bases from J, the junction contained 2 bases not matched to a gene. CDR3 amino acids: CASSQGLAGIYEQYF. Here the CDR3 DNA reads TGTGCCAGCAGCCAAGGACTAGCGGGAATCTACGAGCAGTACTTC.

In DNA, the CDR3 is TGCAGCGTGGGGCAGGGGGGACAGCGGGACAATGAGCAGTTCTTC. This translates into CSVGQGGQRDNEQFF. The chain carries TRBV29-1 and TRBJ2-1; tentative D call: TRBD1 (7 bases). V was pared by 6 bases and J by 5 bases, with 20 bases between. The germline V gene encodes CDR1 SQVTM and CDR2 ANQGSEA. The CDR3 length is 15 residues.